These 12 T cell receptor beta chains were all obtained from the same sample, sequenced in a study of cytomegalovirus exposure and HLA in healthy donors. The study ran its PCR with 60 Vbeta and 13 Jbeta primers. Assay: immunoSEQ multiplex PCR; the TCRdb copy retains only in-frame clones and omits some. Seen here are roughly 110,000 clones, 73% observed once, and the top ten hold 7% to 8%. The sequencing input was PBMCs. These receptors came from a man under 40 in good health and CMV-seronegative.

The V gene is TRBV5-1, the J gene TRBJ2-7; TRBD1 matches at 8 bases. CDR3 length: 14 amino acids. Germline assignment: CDR1 SGHRS and CDR2 YFSETQ. The junction had 6 bases not matched to a gene; V was cut back by 0 bases and J by 7 bases. CDR3 region: CASSLARGPREQYF. Written as DNA, the CDR3 is TGCGCCAGCAGCTTGGCCAGGGGGCCAAGGGAGCAGTACTTC.

The gene calls are TRBV2 and TRBJ1-4, with a weak D call TRBD1 (5 bases). Germline V gene data show CDR1 as SNHLY and CDR2 as FYNNEI. The V and J ends lost 7 bases and 4 bases respectively, with 16 bases between them. The CDR3 is 15 amino acids. The CDR3 region is CASIFPTAINEKLFF. The CDR3 DNA reads TGTGCCAGCATTTTTCCGACAGCGATTAATGAAAAACTGTTTTTT.

The gene calls are TRBV18 and TRBJ1-1; TRBD1 aligns across 7 bases. The CDR3 has 18 residues. The V segment lost 0 bases and the J segment 3 bases; nucleotides outside the gene matches: 13. Germline V gene data show CDR1 as KGHSH and CDR2 as LQKENI. The CDR3 bases are TGTGCCAGCTCACCACCATTTACCGGTCGAGACAGGGACACTGAAGCTTTCTTT. It encodes CASSPPFTGRDRDTEAFF.

This chain uses TRBV5-1 with TRBJ2-7; TRBD1 aligns across 7 bases. Germline CDR1 reads SGHRS; CDR2 reads YFSETQ. Trimming removed 0 bases from V and 5 bases from J; junction bases left unmatched: 5. CDR3 size: 14 residues. The CDR3, as DNA: TGCGCCAGCAGCTTGGCACAGGGGACCCACGAGCAGTACTTC. Translated, it gives CASSLAQGTHEQYF.

The V and J genes are TRBV28 and TRBJ1-1; TRBD1 matches at 7 bases. Trimming at V came to 2 bases and at J to 4 bases, leaving 10 bases not matched to a gene. The CDR3 consists of 16 residues. Germline values: CDR1 MDHEN, CDR2 SYDVKM. This CDR3 reads CASSLRTGVGGTEAFF. Written as DNA, the CDR3 is TGTGCCAGCAGTTTACGTACAGGGGTAGGAGGCACTGAAGCTTTCTTT.

This chain links TRBV6-1 with TRBJ1-2; a weak D match, TRBD1 (5 bases). Trimming cost V 5 bases and J 7 bases, with 8 bases left between them. Per the germline V gene, CDR1 is MNHNS and CDR2 is SASEGT. The CDR3 loop spans 11 amino acids. The CDR3 coding sequence is TGTGCCAGCAGTCAGGGTGGTGGCTACACCTTC. Amino acid sequence: CASSQGGGYTF.

In the case of this clone: The sample contains more than one DNA sequence encoding this CDR3. This rearrangement joins TRBV6-1 to TRBJ1-5; D call uncertain. The V end lost 4 bases, the J end lost 1 base, and 5 bases lay between the germline ends. The CDR3 sequence is 13 residues long. Germline V CDR1 and CDR2: MNHNS, SASEGT. The CDR3 nucleotides are TGTGCCAGCAGTGGAGGGAGCAATCAGCCCCAGCATTTT. Amino acids: CASSGGSNQPQHF.

In DNA, the CDR3 is TGTGCCAGCGAGGGGGCCTATAGCAATCAGCCCCAGCATTTT. Residues: CASEGAYSNQPQHF. The J gene is TRBJ1-5, the V gene TRBV2; 7 nucleotides agree with TRBD1. This CDR3 has 14 amino acids. Trimming removed 8 bases from V and 0 bases from J; junction bases left unmatched: 4. The germline V gene encodes CDR1 SNHLY and CDR2 FYNNEI.

The CDR3 sequence: CASSLDREAYNEQFF. The CDR3 nucleotides are TGCGCCAGCAGCCTCGACAGGGAGGCCTACAATGAGCAGTTCTTC. The V call is TRBV5-1, the J call TRBJ2-1; perhaps TRBD1 as D (7 bases). The CDR3 sequence is 15 residues long. The V end was cut by 4 bases, the J end by 2 bases, with 13 bases between. Looked up from germline, CDR1 is SGHRS and CDR2 is YFSETQ. The variable domain in full, completed from reference TRBV5-1 and TRBJ2-1, reads KAGVTQTPRYLIKTRGQQVTLSCSPISGHRSVSWYQQTPGQGLQFLFEYFSETQRNKGNFPGRFSGRQFSNSRSEMNVSTLELGDSALYLCASSLDREAYNEQFFGPGTRLTVL.

The V call is TRBV5-5, the J call TRBJ1-1, with TRBD1 as a possible D gene (6 bases). Germline loops: CDR1 SGHKS, CDR2 YYEKEE (reference sequence). Between the trimmed V and J ends, which lost 3 bases and 0 bases, there was a span of 15 bases. The CDR3 covers 16 residues. The CDR3 DNA follows: TGTGCCAGCAGCTCCCCCATAGGACAGCTGAACACTGAAGCTTTCTTT. It encodes CASSSPIGQLNTEAFF.

This clone was observed a single time. This chain uses TRBV6-1 with TRBJ2-7; 7 bases fit TRBD2. Germline CDR1 reads MNHNS; CDR2 reads SASEGT. After removal of 2 bases from V and 5 bases from J, the junction contained 3 bases not matched to a gene. There are 13 residues in the CDR3. The CDR3 loop is CASSESGLDEQYF. The DNA for the CDR3 is TGTGCCAGCAGTGAATCTGGACTAGACGAGCAGTACTTC.

V gene TRBV6-1 combines with J gene TRBJ1-5; D remains ambiguous. Germline values: CDR1 MNHNS, CDR2 SASEGT. The CDR3 sequence is 14 residues long. The germline V and J ends were trimmed by 5 bases and 0 bases, with 8 bases remaining between them. The CDR3 region is CASSPNTSNQPQHF. Written as DNA, the CDR3 is TGTGCCAGCAGTCCGAACACTAGCAATCAGCCCCAGCATTTT.